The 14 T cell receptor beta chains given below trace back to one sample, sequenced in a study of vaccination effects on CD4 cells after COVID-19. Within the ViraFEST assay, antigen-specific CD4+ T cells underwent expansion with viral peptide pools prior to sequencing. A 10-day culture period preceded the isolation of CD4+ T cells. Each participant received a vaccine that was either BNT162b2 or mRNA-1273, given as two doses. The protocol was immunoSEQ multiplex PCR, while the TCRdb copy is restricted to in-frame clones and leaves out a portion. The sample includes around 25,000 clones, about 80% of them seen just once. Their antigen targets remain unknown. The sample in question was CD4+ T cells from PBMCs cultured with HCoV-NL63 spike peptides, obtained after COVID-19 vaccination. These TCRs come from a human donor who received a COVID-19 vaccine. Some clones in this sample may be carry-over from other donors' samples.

CDR3 region: CAIRWGPGYGYTF. The DNA of the CDR3 is TGTGCCATCAGATGGGGACCTGGGTATGGCTACACCTTC. V is TRBV10-3 and J is TRBJ1-2; D might be TRBD1 (5 bases). Between the trimmed V and J ends, which lost 6 bases and 5 bases, there was a span of 13 bases. This CDR3 contains 13 residues. Germline CDR1 and CDR2: ENHRY and SYGVKD.

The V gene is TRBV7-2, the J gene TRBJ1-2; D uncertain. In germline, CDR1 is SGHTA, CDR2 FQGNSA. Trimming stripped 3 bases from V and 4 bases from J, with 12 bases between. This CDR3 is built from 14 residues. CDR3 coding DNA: TGTGCCAGCAGCTTCTCCCCGATGGGCTATGGCTACACCTTC. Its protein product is CASSFSPMGYGYTF.

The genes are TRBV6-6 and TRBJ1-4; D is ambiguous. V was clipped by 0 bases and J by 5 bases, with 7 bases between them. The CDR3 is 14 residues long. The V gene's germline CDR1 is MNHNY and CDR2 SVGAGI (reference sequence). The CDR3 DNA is TGTGCCAGCAGTTACTCTTTCGGGAATGAAAAACTGTTTTTT. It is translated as CASSYSFGNEKLFF.

DNA of the CDR3: TGTGCCAGCAGCTTAGCCCGGGACAGAAAACAGTTCTTC. Translated, it gives CASSLARDRKQFF. The chain uses TRBV7-2 and TRBJ2-1; 7 bases map to TRBD1. Germline V gives CDR1 SGHTA, CDR2 FQGNSA. The CDR3 totals 13 residues. With V trimmed by 0 bases and J by 13 bases, 6 bases remained unmatched.

DNA of the CDR3: TGTGCCAGCAGACATGACGGTCGAGAAAAACTGTTTTTT. Protein product: CASRHDGREKLFF. The chain links TRBV7-2 to TRBJ1-4; D is unresolved. Deletions cut 6 bases from V and 8 bases from J, with 13 bases between. Germline CDR1 SGHTA, CDR2 FQGNSA. The CDR3 spans 13 residues.

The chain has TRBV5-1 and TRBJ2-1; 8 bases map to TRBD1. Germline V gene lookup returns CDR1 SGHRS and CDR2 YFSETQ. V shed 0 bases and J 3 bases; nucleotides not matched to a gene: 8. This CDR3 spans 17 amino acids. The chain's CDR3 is CASSLAWTGRNYNEQFF. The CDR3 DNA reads TGCGCCAGCAGCTTGGCCTGGACAGGGCGCAACTACAATGAGCAGTTCTTC.

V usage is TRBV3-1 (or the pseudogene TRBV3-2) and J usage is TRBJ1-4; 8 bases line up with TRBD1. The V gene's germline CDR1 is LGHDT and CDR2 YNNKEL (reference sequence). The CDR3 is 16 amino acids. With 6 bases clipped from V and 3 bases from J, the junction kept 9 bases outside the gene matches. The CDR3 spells CASSPTTGAPNEKLFF. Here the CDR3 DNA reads TGTGCCAGCAGTCCGACGACAGGGGCGCCTAATGAAAAACTGTTTTTT.

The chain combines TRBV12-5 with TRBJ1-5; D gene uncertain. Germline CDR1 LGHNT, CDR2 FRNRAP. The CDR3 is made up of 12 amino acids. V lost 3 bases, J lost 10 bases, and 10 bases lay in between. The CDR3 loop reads CASGFGEGPQHF. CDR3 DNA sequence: TGTGCTAGTGGTTTTGGTGAGGGTCCCCAGCATTTT.

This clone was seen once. For the CDR3, the DNA is TGTGCCAGCAGTTTGGGGCAGGGGGGGAGAGAGACCCAGTACTTC. It codes for CASSLGQGGRETQYF. This chain links TRBV28 with TRBJ2-5; possibly TRBD1 or TRBD2 for D (7 bases each). The germline CDR1 and CDR2 sequences are MDHEN and SYDVKM. V was trimmed by 3 bases and J by 4 bases, leaving 15 bases between them. The CDR3 sequence is 15 residues long.

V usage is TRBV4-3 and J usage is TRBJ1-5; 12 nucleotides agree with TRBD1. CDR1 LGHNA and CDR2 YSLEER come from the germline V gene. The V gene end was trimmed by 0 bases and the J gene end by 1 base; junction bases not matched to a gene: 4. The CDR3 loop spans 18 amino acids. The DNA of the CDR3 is TGCGCCAGCAGCCAAGATTTGGGGACAGGGGGCAGCAATCAGCCCCAGCATTTT. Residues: CASSQDLGTGGSNQPQHF.

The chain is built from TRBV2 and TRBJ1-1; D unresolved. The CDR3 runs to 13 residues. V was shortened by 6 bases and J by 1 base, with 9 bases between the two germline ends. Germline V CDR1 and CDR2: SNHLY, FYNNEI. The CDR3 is CASRKRSNTEAFF. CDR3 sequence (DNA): TGTGCCAGCAGAAAGAGATCGAACACTGAAGCTTTCTTT.

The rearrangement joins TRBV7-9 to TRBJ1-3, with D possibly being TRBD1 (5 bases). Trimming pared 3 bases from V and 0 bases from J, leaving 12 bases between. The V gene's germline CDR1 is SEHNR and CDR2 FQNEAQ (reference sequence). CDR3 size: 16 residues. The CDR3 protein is CASSFTGPSSGNTIYF. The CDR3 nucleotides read TGTGCCAGCAGCTTTACAGGTCCTTCCTCTGGAAACACCATATATTTT.

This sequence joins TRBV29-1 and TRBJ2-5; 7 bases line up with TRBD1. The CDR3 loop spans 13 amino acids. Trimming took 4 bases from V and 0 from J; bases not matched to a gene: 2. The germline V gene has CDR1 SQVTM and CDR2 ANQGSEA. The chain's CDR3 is CSVAGTDQETQYF. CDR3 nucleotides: TGCAGCGTTGCCGGGACAGACCAAGAGACCCAGTACTTC. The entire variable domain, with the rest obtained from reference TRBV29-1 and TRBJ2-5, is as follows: SAVISQKPSRDICQRGTSLTIQCQVDSQVTMMFWYRQQPGQSLTLIATANQGSEATYESGFVIDKFPISRPNLTFSTLTVSNMSPEDSSIYLCSVAGTDQETQYFGPGTRLLVL.

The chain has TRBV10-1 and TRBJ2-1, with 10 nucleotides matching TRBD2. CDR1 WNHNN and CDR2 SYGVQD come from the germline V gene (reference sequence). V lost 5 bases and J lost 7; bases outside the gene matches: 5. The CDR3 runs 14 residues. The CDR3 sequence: CASSSSGGANEQFF. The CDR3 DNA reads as TGCGCCAGCAGTTCCAGCGGGGGGGCGAATGAGCAGTTCTTC.